Presented here are 28 T cell receptor beta chains from one specimen sequenced in a study of OX40 agonist ivuxolimab in advanced cancers. Generated by immunoSEQ multiplex PCR, the TCRdb table keeps only in-frame clones and is missing some. Among over 55,000 clones, about 89% were seen once, and the ten largest hold 3% to 4%. The sample in question was CD4+ or CD8+ T cells sorted from blood, obtained in a trial of the OX40 agonist ivuxolimab. These TCRs come from an adult with an advanced solid tumor such as melanoma, head and neck, liver or kidney cancer.

The chain couples TRBV7-9 to TRBJ2-7, with TRBD1 identical over 7 bases. J lost 0 bases, V lost 5 bases, and 13 bases had no gene match. Per the germline V gene, CDR1 is SEHNR and CDR2 is FQNEAQ (reference sequence). CDR3 length: 17 amino acids. The CDR3: CASSPNPAQGNSYEQYF. CDR3 bases: TGTGCCAGCAGCCCGAACCCGGCACAGGGGAACTCCTACGAGCAGTACTTC.

The genes are TRBV19 and TRBJ1-5; no clear D gene. This CDR3 has 16 amino acids. CDR1 is LNHDA and CDR2 is SQIVND in the germline V gene (reference sequence). With 3 bases removed from V and 1 base from J, the gap between germline ends came to 13 bases. CDR3 in DNA: TGTGCCAGTAGTATTCTTCAACATCCAAGCAATCAGCCCCAGCATTTT. Translating it yields CASSILQHPSNQPQHF.

This clone showed up just once. J is TRBJ2-3 and V is TRBV18; 11 bases align to TRBD2. The CDR3 extends over 15 amino acids. Trimming took 2 bases from V and 4 from J; bases not matched to a gene: 2. Per germline, CDR1 KGHSH and CDR2 LQKENI. DNA for the CDR3: TGTGCCAGCTCACCAGGACTAGCGGGCCCAGATACGCAGTATTTT. Its protein is CASSPGLAGPDTQYF.

The V call is TRBV6-5, the J call TRBJ2-1; TRBD2 aligns across 12 bases. The CDR3 is 15 residues long. V shed 4 bases, J shed 7 bases, and the junction held 5 bases outside the gene matches. Germline V gives CDR1 MNHEY, CDR2 SVGAGI. For the CDR3, the DNA is TGTGCCAGCAGTTTACTAGCGGGAGGTAGGAATGAGCAGTTCTTC. Residues: CASSLLAGGRNEQFF.

The gene calls are TRBV28 and TRBJ1-1, with D unresolved. The CDR3 length is 15 residues. Germline loops: CDR1 MDHEN, CDR2 SYDVKM. Trimming pared 9 bases from V and 11 bases from J, leaving 28 bases between. The CDR3 region has the DNA TGTGCCAGTCACAACCCGACAATTCTCCTCACCGGGGCTTTCTTT. It specifies CASHNPTILLTGAFF.

The gene calls are TRBV11-2 and TRBJ1-3; 7 bases are a match to TRBD1. This CDR3 is 13 amino acids long. Per the germline V gene, CDR1 is SGHAT and CDR2 is FQNNGV. V dropped 3 bases and J dropped 12; count of bases not matched to a gene: 8. CDR3 loop: CASSFSEQGSIYF. In DNA form, the CDR3 reads TGTGCCAGCAGCTTTTCCGAACAGGGGAGCATATATTTT. Based on the CDR3 plus reference TRBV11-2 and TRBJ1-3, the full variable domain is EAGVAQSPRYKIIEKRQSVAFWCNPISGHATLYWYQQILGQGPKLLIQFQNNGVVDDSQLPKDRFSAERLKGVDSTLKIQPAKLEDSAVYLCASSFSEQGSIYFGEGSWLTVV.

This rearrangement joins TRBV7-2 to TRBJ1-2, with D possibly matching TRBD1 (5 bases). The CDR3 extends over 14 amino acids. Germline V gene sequence: CDR1 SGHTA, CDR2 FQGNSA. V shed 1 base and J shed 4 bases, with 10 bases lying between them. In DNA form, the CDR3 reads TGTGCCAGCAGCTTAGAGGGGATAGTCTATGGCTACACCTTC. Amino acids: CASSLEGIVYGYTF.

This chain connects TRBV6-5 to TRBJ1-1; no definite D call. The CDR3 extends over 14 amino acids. V lost 2 bases to trimming and J lost 3 bases, with 10 bases between them. CDR1 is MNHEY, CDR2 SVGAGI, per germline. The CDR3 DNA sequence: TGTGCCAGCAGTTACACACCGGGTTACACTGAAGCTTTCTTT. This translates into CASSYTPGYTEAFF.

This rearrangement joins TRBV28 to TRBJ2-1, with D uncertain. The CDR3 consists of 15 residues. Deletions cut 5 bases from V and 2 bases from J, with 13 bases between. Germline CDR1 is MDHEN and CDR2 is SYDVKM. CDR3 sequence reads: CASSSLLGPYNEQFF. The CDR3 coding sequence is TGTGCCAGCAGTAGTCTTCTCGGCCCCTACAATGAGCAGTTCTTC.

The genes are TRBV9 and TRBJ2-1; 8 bases are a match to TRBD2. The CDR3 has 15 amino acids. Germline CDR1 is SGDLS and CDR2 is YYNGEE. The J segment lost 5 bases and the V segment lost 0 bases, leaving 4 bases of the junction unmatched. CDR3 in amino acids: CASSVGTSSNNEQFF. CDR3 in DNA: TGTGCCAGCAGCGTAGGGACTAGCAGTAACAATGAGCAGTTCTTC.

The rearrangement uses TRBV7-9 and TRBJ2-4; 10 bases fit TRBD1. Germline CDR1 is SEHNR and CDR2 is FQNEAQ (reference sequence). The junction had 7 bases not matched to a gene; V was cut back by 3 bases and J by 5 bases. This CDR3 spans 16 amino acids. The CDR3 coding sequence is TGTGCCAGCAGCTTGCCGGGACAGGGGATGGAAAACATTCAGTACTTC. As protein: CASSLPGQGMENIQYF.

CDR3 DNA sequence: TGCAGCGTTGTCCCGAGCTCCTACAATGAGCAGTTCTTC. Its translation is CSVVPSSYNEQFF. The chain recombines TRBV29-1 with TRBJ2-1; D remains ambiguous. From germline, CDR1 is SQVTM and CDR2 ANQGSEA. The length of the CDR3 is 13 residues. Trimming shortened V by 4 bases and J by 0 bases, and 7 bases separated the two germline ends.

This chain links TRBV28 with TRBJ2-5, with D perhaps matching TRBD2 (6 bases). CDR1 and CDR2 (germline): MDHEN, SYDVKM. V dropped 7 bases and J dropped 1 base, with 19 bases sitting between them. CDR3 length equals 16 residues. The CDR3 loop reads CASTPPGGSGQETQYF. CDR3 DNA sequence: TGTGCCAGCACCCCCCCAGGAGGGAGTGGCCAAGAGACCCAGTACTTC.

The rearrangement joins TRBV27 to TRBJ2-1; D call uncertain. The CDR3 consists of 13 residues. In germline, CDR1 is MNHEY, CDR2 SMNVEV (reference sequence). V was pared by 7 bases and J by 4 bases, with 11 bases between. In DNA form, the CDR3 reads TGTGCCAGCAAGCCTACAGCGTACAATGAGCAGTTCTTC. It specifies CASKPTAYNEQFF.

As regards this clone: Other DNA sequences in the sample encode the same CDR3. The chain recombines TRBV9 with TRBJ2-7; 7 bases match TRBD2. Germline values: CDR1 SGDLS, CDR2 YYNGEE. Trimming at V came to 0 bases and at J to 0 bases, leaving 3 bases not matched to a gene. This CDR3 comprises 15 residues. In DNA, the CDR3 is TGTGCCAGCAGCGTAGATCCTAGCGGCTCCTACGAGCAGTACTTC. Translation: CASSVDPSGSYEQYF.

CDR3 bases: TGCGCCAGCAGCCTCGCGGAGGGGATTGATGAGCAGTTCTTC. It is translated as CASSLAEGIDEQFF. This rearrangement joins TRBV4-1 to TRBJ2-1, with D possibly TRBD2 on 6 matching bases. Germline values: CDR1 MGHRA, CDR2 YSYEKL. The CDR3 contains 14 residues. V dropped 4 bases and J dropped 8 bases, with 15 bases sitting between them.

The chain links TRBV29-1 to TRBJ1-3; D call uncertain. The germline gives CDR1 SQVTM, CDR2 ANQGSEA. The CDR3 extends over 12 amino acids. Trimming shortened V by 7 bases and J by 2 bases, and 9 bases separated the two germline ends. The CDR3 region is CSGLQPGNTIYF. In nucleotides, the CDR3 is TGCAGCGGCCTCCAACCTGGAAACACCATATATTTT.

The chain joins TRBV13 to TRBJ2-7; unclear D gene. Trimming took off 3 bases at V and 7 bases at J, with 7 bases between the two ends. Germline lookup yields CDR1 PRHDT and CDR2 FYEKMQ (reference sequence). The CDR3 totals 11 residues. This CDR3 is CASSLGLEQYF. The DNA of the CDR3 is TGTGCCAGCAGCTTGGGGTTGGAGCAGTACTTC.

The sample holds one count of this clone. The chain has TRBV30 and TRBJ2-3; 12 nucleotides line up with TRBD2. With 2 bases clipped from V and 2 bases from J, the junction kept 5 bases outside the gene matches. This CDR3 comprises 16 residues. CDR1 and CDR2 (germline): GTSNPN, SVGIG (reference sequence). This CDR3 reads CAWSLLAGGPTDTQYF. In DNA form, the CDR3 reads TGTGCCTGGAGTCTCCTAGCGGGAGGGCCCACAGATACGCAGTATTTT. The entire variable domain, with the rest obtained from reference TRBV30 and TRBJ2-3, is as follows: SQTIHQWPATLVQPVGSPLSLECTVEGTSNPNLYWYRQAAGRGLQLLFYSVGIGQISSEVPQNLSASRPQDRQFILSSKKLLLSDSGFYLCAWSLLAGGPTDTQYFGPGTRLTVL.

The chain recombines TRBV4-2 with TRBJ2-7, with a possible D match to TRBD2 (6 bases). The CDR3 totals 14 residues. Germline V gene lookup returns CDR1 LGHNA and CDR2 YNFKEQ. Trimming left V 0 bases short and J 9 bases short, with 15 bases between. CDR3 residues: CASSQEEWDFVQYF. The CDR3 region has the DNA TGTGCCAGCAGCCAAGAGGAATGGGACTTCGTGCAGTACTTC.

The chain combines TRBV4-1 with TRBJ2-7, with TRBD2 matching 8 bases. Looked up from germline, CDR1 is MGHRA and CDR2 is YSYEKL. The CDR3 sequence is 15 residues long. V dropped 1 base and J dropped 1; count of bases not matched to a gene: 3. For the CDR3, the DNA is TGCGCCAGCAGCCAAGCGGGGGGGTCTTCCTACGAGCAGTACTTC. Translating gives CASSQAGGSSYEQYF.

This chain joins TRBV14 and TRBJ2-7; D uncertain. V was trimmed by 0 bases and J by 7 bases, leaving 10 bases between them. CDR1 SGHDN and CDR2 FVKESK come from the germline V gene. The CDR3 is 13 amino acids. CDR3 DNA sequence: TGTGCCAGCAGCCAAGAGGCTCTATTGGAGCAGTACTTC. Protein product: CASSQEALLEQYF.

This rearrangement joins TRBV30 to TRBJ2-1, with D perhaps being TRBD1 or TRBD2 (5 bases each). Germline CDR1 and CDR2: GTSNPN and SVGIG (reference sequence). Trimming pared 4 bases from V and 0 bases from J, leaving 13 bases between. This CDR3 spans 15 amino acids. The CDR3 nucleotides read TGTGCCTGGAAGACCAGGGAGATCTCCTACAATGAGCAGTTCTTC. Protein product: CAWKTREISYNEQFF.

The gene calls are TRBV7-2 and TRBJ2-7; D is perhaps TRBD1 or TRBD2 (5 bases each). The CDR3 length is 16 residues. Germline V gene lookup returns CDR1 SGHTA and CDR2 FQGNSA. V was clipped by 0 bases and J by 3 bases, with 15 bases between them. CDR3 sequence reads: CASSLAGTRVLYEQYF. CDR3 DNA sequence: TGTGCCAGCAGCTTAGCAGGGACCAGGGTCCTCTACGAGCAGTACTTC.

This rearrangement joins TRBV7-9 to TRBJ1-2; 9 bases match TRBD1. This CDR3 has 15 residues. The J segment lost 0 bases and the V segment lost 6 bases, leaving 5 bases of the junction unmatched. Germline CDR1 is SEHNR and CDR2 is FQNEAQ (reference sequence). The CDR3 DNA reads TGTGCCAGCAGACCCGGGACAGGGACTAACTATGGCTACACCTTC. Residues: CASRPGTGTNYGYTF.

The rearrangement links TRBV2 to TRBJ2-2, with 7 bases lining up with TRBD1. J was trimmed by 2 bases and V by 8 bases; bases with no gene match: 2. This CDR3 region has 13 residues. Germline V gives CDR1 SNHLY, CDR2 FYNNEI. CDR3 in amino acids: CASGTANTGELFF. The CDR3 DNA sequence: TGTGCCAGCGGGACAGCCAACACCGGGGAGCTGTTTTTT.

The chain joins TRBV4-1 to TRBJ1-2; D call uncertain. The germline V gene encodes CDR1 MGHRA and CDR2 YSYEKL. The CDR3 sequence is 15 residues long. Trimming removed 1 base from V and 5 bases from J, with 14 bases in between. In DNA form, the CDR3 reads TGCGCCAGCAGCCAAGGAACTCCACAAACATATGGCTACACCTTC. Residues: CASSQGTPQTYGYTF.

The chain recombines TRBV19 with TRBJ2-2, with D perhaps TRBD2 (5 bases). The germline V and J ends were trimmed by 6 bases and 6 bases, with 5 bases remaining between them. The CDR3 is made up of 11 amino acids. Per the germline V gene, CDR1 is LNHDA and CDR2 is SQIVND (reference sequence). The CDR3 spells CASREAGELFF. CDR3 sequence (DNA): TGTGCCAGTAGGGAGGCCGGGGAGCTGTTTTTT.